The clone carrying this T cell receptor (beta chain) was seen at least ten times. Its antigen is still unknown. Germline values: CDR1 MNHEY, CDR2 SVGAGI. V lost 4 bases and J lost 3; bases outside the gene matches: 1. The CDR3 has 14 amino acids. Genomic DNA, serving as template, underwent TCR beta VDJ and CDR3 profiling. TCRdb re-called the reads with MiXCR, one entry per CDR3 protein. Here the sample spans hundreds of thousands of distinct CDR3 sequences, approximately 57% being singletons. The data belong to a study of CD8+CD57+ T cells in acquired aplastic anemia. Study at large: Sorted CD4+ and CD8+ cells gave a mean 3.2 ug DNA, range roughly 0.2 to 27.4 ug. Findings and limits, study-wide: Patients were compared with controls for CD8+ Simpson's diversity, and no significant difference emerged. Comparison of patients with controls identified 25 to 35 shared CD8+ CDR3 sequences.

This sequence was found in a human donor with severe aplastic anemia or a healthy control (not recorded which). The material sequenced was sorted CD4+, CD8+, or CD8+CD57+ T cells (not recorded which) from PBMCs. The chain has TRBV6-5 and TRBJ1-1; TRBD1 matches 11 bases. The CDR3 DNA reads TGTGCCAGCAGTTCGGGACAGGGGGACACTGAAGCTTTCTTT. It yields the protein CASSSGQGDTEAFF.